The 23 T cell receptor beta chains reported below all come from one sample, sequenced in a study of control samples from healthy donors and cancer patients. The data were produced by immunoSEQ multiplex PCR, yet TCRdb's version contains in-frame clones alone and is incomplete. The sample has around 120,000 clones; about 91% are singletons. Specimen: blood. The receptors were sampled from a man aged 35 to 55 in good health.

About this clone itself: This same CDR3 is encoded by further DNA sequences in the sample. The chain is built from TRBV18 and TRBJ2-7, with 10 bases that match TRBD1. The CDR3 is made up of 14 amino acids. The V gene end was trimmed by 3 bases and the J gene end by 1 base; junction bases not matched to a gene: 0. Germline-derived CDR1 and CDR2 are KGHSH and LQKENI. CDR3 coding DNA: TGTGCCAGCTCACCGGGACAGGGGTCCTACGAGCAGTACTTC. Protein sequence: CASSPGQGSYEQYF.

V gene TRBV5-1 combines with J gene TRBJ2-2; D call uncertain. The CDR3 runs 14 residues. V was cut by 0 bases and J by 4 bases, with 7 bases left in between. Germline V gene data show CDR1 as SGHRS and CDR2 as YFSETQ. The CDR3 DNA sequence: TGCGCCAGCAGCTTGGCGGAGCCCACCGGGGAGCTGTTTTTT. It translates to CASSLAEPTGELFF.

The J gene is TRBJ1-5, the V gene TRBV4-3, with D uncertain. V was cut by 0 bases and J by 3 bases, with 9 bases left in between. Germline V gene data show CDR1 as LGHNA and CDR2 as YSLEER. The CDR3 has 15 residues. The CDR3 sequence is CASSQDRWSNQPQHF. CDR3 in DNA: TGCGCCAGCAGCCAAGATAGATGGTCCAATCAGCCCCAGCATTTT.

This clone was detected only once. The chain joins TRBV7-6 to TRBJ2-3, with TRBD2 matching 8 bases. The V gene end was trimmed by 4 bases and the J gene end by 3 bases; junction bases not matched to a gene: 6. Looked up from germline, CDR1 is SGHVS and CDR2 is FNYEAQ. This CDR3 spans 15 amino acids. The CDR3 sequence: CASSWGSGVTDTQYF. The CDR3 nucleotides are TGTGCCAGCAGCTGGGGTAGCGGGGTTACAGATACGCAGTATTTT.

DNA of the CDR3: TGTGCCAGTAGTTCGGAGACTACCTCTGGAAACACCATATATTTT. It specifies CASSSETTSGNTIYF. This sequence joins TRBV19 and TRBJ1-3; D ambiguous. V was shortened by 5 bases and J by 0 bases, with 11 bases between the two germline ends. The V gene's germline CDR1 is LNHDA and CDR2 SQIVND (reference sequence). This CDR3 contains 15 residues.

This sequence joins TRBV10-3 and TRBJ2-7; tentatively, D is TRBD1 (6 bases). The length of the CDR3 is 13 residues. V shed 7 bases and J shed 2 bases, with 12 bases lying between them. In germline, CDR1 is ENHRY, CDR2 SYGVKD. The CDR3 sequence is CAITDRPPYEQYF. Here the CDR3 DNA reads TGTGCCATCACCGACAGGCCCCCCTACGAGCAGTACTTC.

This clone came up once. The rearrangement joins TRBV24-1 to TRBJ2-7; D remains ambiguous. Germline values: CDR1 KGHDR, CDR2 SFDVKD. The CDR3 spans 17 residues. V was shortened by 2 bases and J by 7 bases, with 23 bases between the two germline ends. In DNA, the CDR3 is TGTGCCACCAGTGATTATCAGTCCCTTCGTCGGGTATGTGAGCAGTACTTC. Translating gives CATSDYQSLRRVCEQYF.

This clone has only one observation. This chain links TRBV5-1 with TRBJ1-4, with 7 bases matching TRBD1. Looked up from germline, CDR1 is SGHRS and CDR2 is YFSETQ. The CDR3 totals 14 residues. The J segment lost 2 bases and the V segment lost 5 bases, leaving 3 bases of the junction unmatched. The CDR3, as DNA: TGCGCCAGCAGAGGGACAGTTACTAATGAAAAACTGTTTTTT. Its protein is CASRGTVTNEKLFF.

The V and J genes are TRBV10-1 and TRBJ2-1; no clear D. There are 12 residues in the CDR3. Germline V lookup: CDR1 WNHNN, CDR2 SYGVQD (reference sequence). The V gene lost 4 bases and the J gene lost 5 bases, with 6 bases spanning the gap. The CDR3 reads CASSAGDNEQFF. The CDR3 DNA reads as TGCGCCAGCAGTGCTGGAGACAATGAGCAGTTCTTC.

The V call is TRBV18, the J call TRBJ1-5, with TRBD1 as a possible D gene (6 bases). Trimming removed 6 bases at V and 8 bases at J, with 11 bases between. Germline lookup yields CDR1 KGHSH and CDR2 LQKENI. This CDR3 comprises 12 residues. CDR3 nucleotides: TGTGCCAGCTCCTCCTCAGGGGAGCCCCAGCATTTT. This gives the protein CASSSSGEPQHF.

The V and J genes are TRBV4-1 and TRBJ2-5, with 7 bases that match TRBD2. Losses at the gene ends were 8 bases for V and 5 bases for J; bases not matched to a gene: 8. This CDR3 has 13 residues. Germline V CDR1 and CDR2: MGHRA, YSYEKL. The CDR3 coding sequence is TGCGCCAGCTCCCGTCCCGGGGGGGAGACCCAGTACTTC. It is translated as CASSRPGGETQYF.

The chain employs TRBV27 and TRBJ2-2, with TRBD1 matching 8 bases. Trimming cost V 3 bases and J 6 bases; bases outside gene matches: 6. In germline, CDR1 is MNHEY, CDR2 SMNVEV (reference sequence). CDR3 length: 15 residues. The CDR3 region has the DNA TGTGCCAGCAGTTTCTTGGACAGGGAAGCCGGGGAGCTGTTTTTT. This sequence encodes CASSFLDREAGELFF.

The chain uses TRBV6-5 and TRBJ1-6; 10 bases map to TRBD1. The V and J ends lost 10 bases and 7 bases, in that order; junction bases with no gene match: 10. From germline, CDR1 is MNHEY and CDR2 SVGAGI. CDR3 length equals 15 residues. In nucleotides, the CDR3 is TGTGCCACCTACCCTTTGGGACAGGGGAATTCACCCCTCCACTTT. Protein sequence: CATYPLGQGNSPLHF.

This clone has only one observation. The chain uses TRBV6-4 and TRBJ2-5, with 10 bases matching TRBD1. Germline CDR1 MRHNA, CDR2 SNTAGT. The CDR3 spans 15 residues. Losses at the gene ends were 4 bases for V and 5 bases for J; bases not matched to a gene: 7. CDR3 in amino acids: CASSATGTGVETQYF. Written as DNA, the CDR3 is TGTGCCAGCAGTGCCACCGGGACAGGGGTCGAGACCCAGTACTTC.

This sequence joins TRBV9 and TRBJ1-1; 8 bases line up with TRBD1. The CDR3 sequence is 13 residues long. With 7 bases clipped from V and 7 bases from J, the junction kept 9 bases outside the gene matches. The V gene's germline CDR1 is SGDLS and CDR2 YYNGEE. The CDR3 is CASSPGDRIEAFF. CDR3 bases: TGTGCCAGCTCCCCCGGGGACAGGATTGAAGCTTTCTTT.

V gene TRBV18 combines with J gene TRBJ1-1, with D perhaps TRBD1 (6 bases). V lost 2 bases and J 6 bases, leaving 10 bases between the germline ends. CDR3 length equals 13 residues. Germline V CDR1 and CDR2: KGHSH, LQKENI. The CDR3 DNA reads as TGTGCCAGCTCACCAAAGGGGGGATCTGAAGCTTTCTTT. Encoded protein: CASSPKGGSEAFF.

This clone has only one observation. The gene calls are TRBV5-1 and TRBJ1-1; D ambiguous. CDR3 length: 13 residues. V was clipped by 0 bases and J by 1 base, with 4 bases between them. Germline CDR1 reads SGHRS; CDR2 reads YFSETQ. The CDR3 coding sequence is TGCGCCAGCAGCTTGGGAGGGAACACTGAAGCTTTCTTT. Amino acid sequence: CASSLGGNTEAFF.

This clone showed up just once. The CDR3: CASSRGAEAFF. The CDR3 DNA follows: TGTGCCAGCAGCCGGGGGGCTGAAGCTTTCTTT. The V and J genes are TRBV6-5 and TRBJ1-1, with D possibly being TRBD1 (5 bases). Trimming pared 6 bases from V and 6 bases from J, leaving 8 bases between. Per germline, CDR1 MNHEY and CDR2 SVGAGI. The CDR3 is 11 amino acids.

This clone was found once. J is TRBJ1-1 and V is TRBV6-5; D gene uncertain. The germline V gene encodes CDR1 MNHEY and CDR2 SVGAGI. V was clipped by 1 base and J by 1 base, with 4 bases between them. The CDR3 is 13 amino acids. This CDR3 is CASSYFGNTEAFF. The CDR3 DNA follows: TGTGCCAGCAGTTACTTTGGGAACACTGAAGCTTTCTTT.

The CDR3 spells CAWSVLFQEKLFF. The CDR3 DNA follows: TGTGCCTGGAGTGTCCTATTTCAAGAAAAACTGTTTTTT. The gene calls are TRBV30 and TRBJ1-4; D unclear. This CDR3 region has 13 residues. Trimming shortened V by 0 bases and J by 8 bases, and 10 bases separated the two germline ends. Looked up from germline, CDR1 is GTSNPN and CDR2 is SVGIG (reference sequence).

J is TRBJ2-2 and V is TRBV20-1, with D perhaps TRBD1 (6 bases). V was pared by 3 bases and J by 0 bases, with 8 bases between. Per germline, CDR1 DFQATT and CDR2 SNEGSKA (reference sequence). This CDR3 region has 14 residues. In DNA form, the CDR3 reads TGCAGTGCTAGTCACAGGGCGAACACCGGGGAGCTGTTTTTT. It translates to CSASHRANTGELFF.

This clone was seen only a few times. This chain uses TRBV30 with TRBJ1-1; no firm D call. Between the trimmed V and J ends, which lost 4 bases and 4 bases, there was a span of 10 bases. CDR1 and CDR2 from the germline V gene are GTSNPN and SVGIG (reference sequence). The CDR3 totals 12 residues. As DNA, the CDR3 is TGTGCCTGGAACGTCGTAGGCACTGAAGCTTTCTTT. This codes for CAWNVVGTEAFF.

The chain couples TRBV2 to TRBJ2-3; 7 bases agree with TRBD2. Germline CDR1 is SNHLY and CDR2 is FYNNEI. CDR3 size: 14 residues. V lost 7 bases to trimming and J lost 0 bases; unmatched junction nucleotides: 4. CDR3 sequence reads: CASNPGLSTDTQYF. CDR3 nucleotide sequence: TGTGCCAGCAATCCGGGACTAAGCACAGATACGCAGTATTTT. Filled out from reference TRBV2 and TRBJ2-3, the complete variable domain reads EPEVTQTPSHQVTQMGQEVILRCVPISNHLYFYWYRQILGQKVEFLVSFYNNEISEKSEIFDDQFSVERPDGSNFTLKIRSTKLEDSAMYFCASNPGLSTDTQYFGPGTRLTVL.